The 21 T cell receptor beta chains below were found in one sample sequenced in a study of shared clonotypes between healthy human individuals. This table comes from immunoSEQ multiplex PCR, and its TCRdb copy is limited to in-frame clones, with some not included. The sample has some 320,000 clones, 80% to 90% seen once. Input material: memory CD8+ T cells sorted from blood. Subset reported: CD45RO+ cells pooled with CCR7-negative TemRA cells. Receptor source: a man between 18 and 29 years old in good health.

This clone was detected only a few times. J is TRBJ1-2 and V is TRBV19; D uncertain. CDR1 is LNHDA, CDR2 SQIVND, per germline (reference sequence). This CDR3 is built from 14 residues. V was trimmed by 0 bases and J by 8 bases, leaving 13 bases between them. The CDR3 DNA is TGTGCCAGTAGTATAGACGGGATGACGAGGGGCTACACCTTC. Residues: CASSIDGMTRGYTF.

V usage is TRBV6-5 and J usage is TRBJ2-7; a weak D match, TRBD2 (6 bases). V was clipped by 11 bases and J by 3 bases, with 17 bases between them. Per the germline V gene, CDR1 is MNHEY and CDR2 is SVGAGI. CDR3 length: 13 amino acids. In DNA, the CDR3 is TGTGCCGCCGGCCCGAGGGGAGGCTACGAGCAGTACTTC. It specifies CAAGPRGGYEQYF.

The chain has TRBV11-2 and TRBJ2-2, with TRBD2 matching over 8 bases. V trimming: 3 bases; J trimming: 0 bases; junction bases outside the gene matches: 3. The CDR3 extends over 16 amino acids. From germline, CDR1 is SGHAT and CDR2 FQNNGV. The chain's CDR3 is CASSFRREANTGELFF. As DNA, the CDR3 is TGTGCCAGCAGCTTCAGGCGGGAGGCGAACACCGGGGAGCTGTTTTTT.

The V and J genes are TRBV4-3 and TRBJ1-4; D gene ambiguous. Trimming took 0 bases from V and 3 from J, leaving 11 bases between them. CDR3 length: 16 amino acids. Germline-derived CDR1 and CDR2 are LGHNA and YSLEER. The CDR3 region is CASSQEETLSNEKLFF. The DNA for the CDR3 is TGCGCCAGCAGCCAAGAGGAAACACTATCTAATGAAAAACTGTTTTTT.

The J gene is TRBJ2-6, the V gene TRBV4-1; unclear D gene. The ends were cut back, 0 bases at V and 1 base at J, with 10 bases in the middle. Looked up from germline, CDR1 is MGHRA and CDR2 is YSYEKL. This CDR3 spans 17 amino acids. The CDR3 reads CASSQDPLKSGANVLTF. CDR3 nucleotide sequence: TGCGCCAGCAGCCAAGATCCATTAAAATCTGGGGCCAACGTCCTGACTTTC.

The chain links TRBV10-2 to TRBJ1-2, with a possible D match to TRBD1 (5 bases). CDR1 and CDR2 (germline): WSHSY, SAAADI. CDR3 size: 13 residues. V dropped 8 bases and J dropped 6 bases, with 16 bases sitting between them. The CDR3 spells CASFSGGGDGYTF. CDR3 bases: TGCGCCAGCTTCTCGGGGGGAGGGGATGGCTACACCTTC.

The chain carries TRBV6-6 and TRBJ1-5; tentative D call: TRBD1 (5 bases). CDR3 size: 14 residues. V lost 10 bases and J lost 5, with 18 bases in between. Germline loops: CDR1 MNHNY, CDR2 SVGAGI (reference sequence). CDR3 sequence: CATLGAGDDQPQHF. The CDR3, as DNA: TGTGCCACCCTCGGAGCGGGGGACGATCAGCCCCAGCATTTT.

As DNA, the CDR3 is TGTGCCAGCAGTTTGGAAGGGGGCCACTATGGCTACACCTTC. Translated: CASSLEGGHYGYTF. V usage is TRBV28 and J usage is TRBJ1-2, with TRBD1 matching over 7 bases. CDR3 length equals 14 residues. The V gene's germline CDR1 is MDHEN and CDR2 SYDVKM. The ends lost 3 bases at V and 3 bases at J; junction bases unmatched: 4.

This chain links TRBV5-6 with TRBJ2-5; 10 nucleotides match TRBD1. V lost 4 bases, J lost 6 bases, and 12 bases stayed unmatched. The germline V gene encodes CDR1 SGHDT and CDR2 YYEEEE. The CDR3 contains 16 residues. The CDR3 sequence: CASSLVGTGVMKTQYF. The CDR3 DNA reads TGTGCCAGCAGCCTTGTAGGGACAGGGGTCATGAAGACCCAGTACTTC.

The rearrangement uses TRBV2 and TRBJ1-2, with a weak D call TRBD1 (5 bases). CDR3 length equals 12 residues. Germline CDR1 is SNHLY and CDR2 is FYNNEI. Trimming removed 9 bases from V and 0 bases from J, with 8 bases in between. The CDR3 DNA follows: TGTGCCAGACAGGAACCTAACTATGGCTACACCTTC. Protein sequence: CARQEPNYGYTF. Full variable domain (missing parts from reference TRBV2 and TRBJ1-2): EPEVTQTPSHQVTQMGQEVILRCVPISNHLYFYWYRQILGQKVEFLVSFYNNEISEKSEIFDDQFSVERPDGSNFTLKIRSTKLEDSAMYFCARQEPNYGYTFGSGTRLTVV.

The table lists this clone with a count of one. The CDR3 sequence is CSVIGTGGVYEQYF. CDR3 DNA: TGCAGCGTGATCGGGACAGGGGGGGTCTACGAGCAGTACTTC. V usage is TRBV29-1 and J usage is TRBJ2-7; 11 nucleotides agree with TRBD1. The CDR3 runs to 14 residues. V lost 6 bases and J lost 3; bases outside the gene matches: 7. Germline V gives CDR1 SQVTM, CDR2 ANQGSEA.

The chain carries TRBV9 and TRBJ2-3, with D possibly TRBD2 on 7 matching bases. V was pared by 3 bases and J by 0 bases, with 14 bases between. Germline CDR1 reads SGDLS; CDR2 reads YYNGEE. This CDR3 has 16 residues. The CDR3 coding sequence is TGTGCCAGCAGCGCGGGGGGCTGGGGTAGCACAGATACGCAGTATTTT. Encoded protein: CASSAGGWGSTDTQYF. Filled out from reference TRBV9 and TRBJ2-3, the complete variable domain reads DSGVTQTPKHLITATGQRVTLRCSPRSGDLSVYWYQQSLDQGLQFLIQYYNGEERAKGNILERFSAQQFPDLHSELNLSSLELGDSALYFCASSAGGWGSTDTQYFGPGTRLTVL.

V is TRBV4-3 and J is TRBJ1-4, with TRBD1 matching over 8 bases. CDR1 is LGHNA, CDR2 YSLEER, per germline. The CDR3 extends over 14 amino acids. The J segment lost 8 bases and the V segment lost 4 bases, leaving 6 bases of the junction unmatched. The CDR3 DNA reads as TGCGCCAGCAGCCCGGACAGGGTACCCGAAAAACTGTTTTTT. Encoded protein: CASSPDRVPEKLFF.

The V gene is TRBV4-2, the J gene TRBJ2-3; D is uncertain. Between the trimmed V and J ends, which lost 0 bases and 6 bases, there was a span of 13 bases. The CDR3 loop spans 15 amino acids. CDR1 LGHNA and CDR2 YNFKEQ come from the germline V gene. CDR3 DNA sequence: TGTGCCAGCAGCCAAGAAAATGCGGCGTCGGATACGCAGTATTTT. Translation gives CASSQENAASDTQYF.

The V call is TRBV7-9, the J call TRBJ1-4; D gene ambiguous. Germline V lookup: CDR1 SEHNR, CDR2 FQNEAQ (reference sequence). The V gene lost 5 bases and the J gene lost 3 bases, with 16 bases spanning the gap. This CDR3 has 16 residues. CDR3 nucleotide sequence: TGTGCCAGCAGCCCCCTACCCGGAGGGTCTAATGAAAAACTGTTTTTT. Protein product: CASSPLPGGSNEKLFF.

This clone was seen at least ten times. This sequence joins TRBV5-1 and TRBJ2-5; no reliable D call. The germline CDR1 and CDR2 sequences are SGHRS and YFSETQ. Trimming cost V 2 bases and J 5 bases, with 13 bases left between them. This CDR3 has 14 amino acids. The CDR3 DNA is TGCGCCAGCAGCTTAGCAGACGGCCGGGAGACCCAGTACTTC. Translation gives CASSLADGRETQYF.

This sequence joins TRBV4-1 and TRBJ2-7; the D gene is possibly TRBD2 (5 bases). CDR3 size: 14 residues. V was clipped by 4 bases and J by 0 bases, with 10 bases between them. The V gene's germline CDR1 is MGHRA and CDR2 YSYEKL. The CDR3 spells CASSLKAGSYEQYF. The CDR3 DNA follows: TGCGCCAGCAGCCTAAAGGCGGGCTCCTACGAGCAGTACTTC.

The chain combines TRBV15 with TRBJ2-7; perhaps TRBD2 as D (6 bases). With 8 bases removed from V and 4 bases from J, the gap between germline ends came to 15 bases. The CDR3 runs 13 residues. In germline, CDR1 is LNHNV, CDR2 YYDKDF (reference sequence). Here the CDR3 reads CATGQGRGYEQYF. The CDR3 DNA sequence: TGTGCCACCGGCCAGGGCCGGGGGTACGAGCAGTACTTC.

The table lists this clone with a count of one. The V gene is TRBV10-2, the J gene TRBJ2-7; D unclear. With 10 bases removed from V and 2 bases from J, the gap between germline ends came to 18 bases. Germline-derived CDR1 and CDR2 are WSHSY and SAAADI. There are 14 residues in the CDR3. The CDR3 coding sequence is TGCGCCACTAGTTTGGGCTTTAGAACCTACGAGCAGTACTTC. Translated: CATSLGFRTYEQYF.

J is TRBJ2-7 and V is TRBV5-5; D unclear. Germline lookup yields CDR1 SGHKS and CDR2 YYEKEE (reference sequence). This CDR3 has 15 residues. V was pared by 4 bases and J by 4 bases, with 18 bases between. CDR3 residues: CASSGSRSYQYEQYF. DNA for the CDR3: TGTGCCAGCAGCGGATCTCGCTCATACCAATACGAGCAGTACTTC. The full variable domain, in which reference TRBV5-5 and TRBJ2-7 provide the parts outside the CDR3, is DAGVTQSPTHLIKTRGQQVTLRCSPISGHKSVSWYQQVLGQGPQFIFQYYEKEERGRGNFPDRFSARQFPNYSSELNVNALLLGDSALYLCASSGSRSYQYEQYFGPGTRLTVT.

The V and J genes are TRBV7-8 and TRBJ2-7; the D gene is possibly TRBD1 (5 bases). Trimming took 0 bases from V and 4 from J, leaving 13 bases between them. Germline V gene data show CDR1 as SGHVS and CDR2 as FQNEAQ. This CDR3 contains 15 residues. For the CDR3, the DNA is TGTGCCAGCAGCTTAGCCGCAGGGAAGATTTACGAGCAGTACTTC. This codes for CASSLAAGKIYEQYF.